Listed below are T cell receptor beta chains from one sample, sequenced in a study of cytomegalovirus exposure and HLA in healthy donors. Measured with immunoSEQ multiplex PCR; TCRdb has only the in-frame clones, and not every one. The table lists roughly 170,000 clones, around 84% of them singletons. The source material was PBMCs. These receptors came from a girl aged 2 to 10 in good health and CMV-seropositive. Each CDR3 is given with its conserved first and last residue. The order of the fields is CDR3 length, J gene, clone size, D gene, V gene, CDR3 DNA, CDR3 protein. D genes are given only for firm matches. A row's size may be missing; if present it is once, few, many or a size class.

>15|TRBJ2-7|-|TRBD1|TRBV30
TGTGCCTGGGCTGCCGCGACAGGGCTCCCCTACGAGCAGTACTTC
CAWAAATGLPYEQYF
>11|TRBJ2-5|-|-|TRBV20-1
TGCAGTGCTAGGCGCAAAGAGACCCAGTACTTC
CSARRKETQYF
>15|TRBJ2-3|-|-|TRBV7-2
TGTGCCAGCAGCTTTCCCGGCGGGGGCACAGATACGCAGTATTTT
CASSFPGGGTDTQYF
>14|TRBJ1-6|-|TRBD1|TRBV25-1
TGTGCCAGCAGTGATACAGGGGGCGGATCACCCCTCCACTTT
CASSDTGGGSPLHF
>16|TRBJ2-3|once|-|TRBV21-1
TGTGCCAGCAGCAATTCCCAGCGGGGAAGCACAGATACGCAGTATTTT
CASSNSQRGSTDTQYF
>14|TRBJ1-1|-|TRBD1|TRBV9
TGTGCCAGCAGCGTACAGGGGGGGAACACTGAAGCTTTCTTT
CASSVQGGNTEAFF
>14|TRBJ1-1|few|-|TRBV18
TGTGCCAGCTCGCCCGGACTACCTGGCGCTGAAGCTTTCTTT
CASSPGLPGAEAFF
>15|TRBJ2-7|-|-|TRBV27
TGTGCCAGCAGTTCCACGGGAGTTCGGGGTTACGAGCAGTACTTC
CASSSTGVRGYEQYF
>13|TRBJ2-3|-|-|TRBV19
TGTGCCAGTAGTAACCCGCGGACAGATACGCAGTATTTT
CASSNPRTDTQYF
>12|TRBJ2-3|-|TRBD1|TRBV6-4
TGTGCCAGCAGAAATTTACAGGGGATCGAGTATTTT
CASRNLQGIEYF
>15|TRBJ1-4|-|TRBD1|TRBV12-5
TGTGCTAGTGGTTTGGTGGGGACAGGGGGTGAAAAACTGTTTTTT
CASGLVGTGGEKLFF
>11|TRBJ1-2|-|TRBD1|TRBV6-5
TGTGCCATCGACAGGGTCTATGGCTACACCTTC
CAIDRVYGYTF
>18|TRBJ2-6|-|TRBD1|TRBV28
TGTGCCAGCAGTACCCGACAGGGGTCCCTCTCTGGGGCCAACGTCCTGACTTTC
CASSTRQGSLSGANVLTF
>13|TRBJ2-7|few|-|TRBV5-6
TGTGCCAGCAGCTTTAGCAGGGCCCACGAGCAGTACTTC
CASSFSRAHEQYF
>11|TRBJ1-2|once|-|TRBV6-1
TGTGCCAGCAGTGAAGCTCGTGGCTACACCTTC
CASSEARGYTF
>13|TRBJ2-3|once|-|TRBV5-6
TGTGCCAGCAGCTACAGTGACACAGATACGCAGTATTTT
CASSYSDTDTQYF
>14|TRBJ2-7|-|TRBD1|TRBV7-9
TGTGCCAGCAGCCCGGGACAGTCGAACTACGAGCAGTACTTC
CASSPGQSNYEQYF
>15|TRBJ2-2|once|-|TRBV19
TGTGCCAGTAGTATAGGGCCCCGTGGCACCGGGGAGCTGTTTTTT
CASSIGPRGTGELFF
>14|TRBJ1-2|-|TRBD1|TRBV5-1
TGCGCCAGCAGCTTACCCGGGACAGCCTATGGCTACACCTTC
CASSLPGTAYGYTF
>14|TRBJ2-1|-|-|TRBV5-1
TGCGCCAGCAGCTTGGCCGATCAGGGTAGTGAGCAGTTCTTC
CASSLADQGSEQFF
>14|TRBJ2-7|-|-|TRBV13
TGTGCCAGCAGCTCCTCTTTAGAACCCTACGAGCAGTACTTC
CASSSSLEPYEQYF
>14|TRBJ1-5|-|-|TRBV27
TGTGCCAGCAGCCCCGAGATGAGCAATCAGCCCCAGCATTTT
CASSPEMSNQPQHF
>17|TRBJ1-1|-|TRBD1|TRBV7-6
TGTGCCAGCAGCCAGGACAGGGGGAGAGTCGGGGACACTGAAGCTTTCTTT
CASSQDRGRVGDTEAFF
>15|TRBJ1-2|-|-|TRBV4-1
TGCGCCAGCAGCCAAGATTTCAGGGCCGGCTATGGCTACACCTTC
CASSQDFRAGYGYTF
>14|TRBJ2-7|-|-|TRBV18
TGTGCCAGCTCTCCCAGGCCGGCCCCCTACGAGCAGTACTTC
CASSPRPAPYEQYF
>15|TRBJ1-1|-|-|TRBV5-4
TGTGCCAGCAGCTTGGCCCCGGGGGGTAACACTGAAGCTTTCTTT
CASSLAPGGNTEAFF
>15|TRBJ2-2|-|TRBD2|TRBV12-5
TGTGCTAGTGGTTTAATGCCGGGAGGGCCCGGGGAGCTGTTTTTT
CASGLMPGGPGELFF
>15|TRBJ2-2|-|-|TRBV29-1
TGCAGCGTTGAAGGTTTGTCAGGGCGTACCGGGGAGCTGTTTTTT
CSVEGLSGRTGELFF
>16|TRBJ1-1|few|-|TRBV19
TGTGCCAGTATAGGTGTGGGCCCCACAGGGAAGACTGAAGCTTTCTTT
CASIGVGPTGKTEAFF
>15|TRBJ2-7|-|TRBD1|TRBV5-1
TGCGCCAGCAGCTGGGGGACAGCGAGTTCCTACGAGCAGTACTTC
CASSWGTASSYEQYF
>11|TRBJ2-5|-|-|TRBV28
TGTGCCAGCAGTCCCCGTGAGACCCAGTACTTC
CASSPRETQYF
>15|TRBJ2-1|-|TRBD1|TRBV9
TGTGCCAGCAGCTTCCGGGACAGGGACTACAATGAGCAGTTCTTC
CASSFRDRDYNEQFF
>14|TRBJ1-2|-|-|TRBV5-1
TGCGCCAGCTCAGGAACAGGGACCTTATATGGCTACACCTTC
CASSGTGTLYGYTF
>13|TRBJ2-1|-|-|TRBV30
TGTGCCGGTTACGTGAGCTCCTACAATGAGCAGTTCTTC
CAGYVSSYNEQFF
>14|TRBJ2-7|-|-|TRBV11-2
TGTGCCAGCAGCTTATCTGGGCAGGTCAACGAGCAGTACTTC
CASSLSGQVNEQYF
>14|TRBJ2-2|-|TRBD1|TRBV10-1
TGCGCCAGCACGTGGGACAGGGCCGGTTTGGAGCTGTTTTTT
CASTWDRAGLELFF
>14|TRBJ1-2|-|-|TRBV5-1
TGCGCCAGCAGCGCCTACCGGGGGAACTATGGCTACACCTTC
CASSAYRGNYGYTF
>15|TRBJ1-2|-|-|TRBV5-1
TGCGCCAGCAGGTCCGGGACACCTACTAACTATGGCTACACCTTC
CASRSGTPTNYGYTF